This T cell receptor beta chain derives from a study of vaccination and CD4 T cells after COVID-19. About the study: Six male and four female convalescents took part, two of them Hispanic. Controls had a CEFX pool, an HIV-1 Nef pool, or no peptide added.

Treatment: roughly ten-day PBMC culture with coronavirus spike peptide pools or control peptides (ViraFEST assay). Before the COVID-19 pandemic (2011-2018), CD4+ T cells were obtained from the unexposed donor. After expanding antigen-specific T cells with peptide pools, ViraFEST sequenced their TCRs. Comments on this clonotype: Its target is unknown.

Sequencing of DNA taken from cultured CD4+ T cells relied on the Oncomine TCR Beta short-read assay. Researchers extracted genomic DNA from CD4+ T cells that had been cultured. TCRdb fed the PCR reads into MiXCR, producing one record per CDR3 protein. The table has 5,000 to 6,000 distinct CDR3 sequences, approximately 62% seen once. V lost 1 base and J 3 bases, leaving 11 bases between the germline ends. The germline CDR1 and CDR2 sequences are SGDLS and YYNGEE. There are 15 residues in the CDR3. The clonotype originates from a human donor in good health. The source material was CD4+ T cells from blood, cultured in vitro. This sequence joins TRBV9 and TRBJ2-1, with D perhaps being TRBD1 or TRBD2 (5 bases each). This chain's CDR3 is CASSVSGDDYNEQFF. CDR3 DNA: TGTGCCAGCAGCGTATCCGGGGACGACTACAATGAGCAGTTCTTC.